These 11 T cell receptor beta chains share one sample of origin, sequenced in a study of blood T cell repertoires in COVID-19. Generated by immunoSEQ multiplex PCR, the TCRdb table keeps only in-frame clones and is missing some. The sample comprises about 310,000 clones, just under 90% of which are singletons, and over 9% rests with the top ten. The sample consisted of PBMCs or T cells enriched from blood (not recorded which). These receptors were obtained from a woman under 40 who had recovered from COVID-19.

The chain employs TRBV7-8 and TRBJ2-1, with D maybe TRBD2 (5 bases). Germline V gene lookup returns CDR1 SGHVS and CDR2 FQNEAQ. V lost 2 bases, J lost 5 bases, and 13 bases lay in between. This CDR3 region has 15 residues. This chain's CDR3 is CASSLQWEQNNEQFF. CDR3 DNA sequence: TGTGCCAGCAGCTTACAGTGGGAGCAAAACAATGAGCAGTTCTTC.

The chain couples TRBV2 to TRBJ1-5; 8 bases agree with TRBD1. This CDR3 is built from 15 residues. The trim removed 5 bases at V and 3 bases at J, leaving 6 bases unmatched. Germline V gene data show CDR1 as SNHLY and CDR2 as FYNNEI. CDR3 in amino acids: CASSYLRGPNQPQHF. CDR3 coding DNA: TGTGCCAGCAGTTATCTCAGGGGGCCCAATCAGCCCCAGCATTTT. Complete variable domain (other parts from reference TRBV2 and TRBJ1-5): EPEVTQTPSHQVTQMGQEVILRCVPISNHLYFYWYRQILGQKVEFLVSFYNNEISEKSEIFDDQFSVERPDGSNFTLKIRSTKLEDSAMYFCASSYLRGPNQPQHFGDGTRLSIL.

The J gene is TRBJ1-4, the V gene TRBV28, with 9 bases lining up with TRBD1. Trimming took 4 bases from V and 0 from J; bases not matched to a gene: 6. This CDR3 contains 17 residues. From germline, CDR1 is MDHEN and CDR2 SYDVKM. The DNA for the CDR3 is TGTGCCAGCAGTTCGAACAGGGGGCCTGCAACTAATGAAAAACTGTTTTTT. This gives the protein CASSSNRGPATNEKLFF.

The chain uses TRBV19 and TRBJ1-2; TRBD1 might be the D (6 bases). In germline, CDR1 is LNHDA, CDR2 SQIVND (reference sequence). CDR3 length: 14 residues. The V gene lost 6 bases and the J gene lost 4 bases, with 15 bases spanning the gap. As DNA, the CDR3 is TGTGCCAGTAGAGAGACAGGAGTCTTCTATGGCTACACCTTC. Amino acids: CASRETGVFYGYTF.

The chain is built from TRBV12-3 or TRBV12-4 and TRBJ1-2; 7 bases are shared with TRBD1. Trimming removed 5 bases from V and 4 bases from J; junction bases left unmatched: 4. This CDR3 is built from 13 residues. The CDR3 coding sequence is TGTGCCAGCAGTCCACAGGGGACCTATGGCTACACCTTC. This encodes CASSPQGTYGYTF.

The chain links TRBV2 to TRBJ2-2; 9 bases map to TRBD2. This CDR3 is built from 17 residues. CDR1 is SNHLY, CDR2 FYNNEI, per germline. V lost 1 base to trimming and J lost 0 bases; unmatched junction nucleotides: 3. As DNA, the CDR3 is TGTGCCAGCAGTGAAGTGGTAGCGGGAGCGAACACCGGGGAGCTGTTTTTT. As protein: CASSEVVAGANTGELFF.

The chain couples TRBV10-3 to TRBJ2-5, with 15 bases matching TRBD2. V lost 3 bases, J lost 3 bases, and 5 bases stayed unmatched. Per germline, CDR1 ENHRY and CDR2 SYGVKD. The CDR3 extends over 17 amino acids. CDR3 in amino acids: CAISEGTSGRMEETQYF. In DNA, the CDR3 is TGTGCCATCAGTGAAGGGACTAGCGGGAGGATGGAAGAGACCCAGTACTTC.

The J gene is TRBJ1-1, the V gene TRBV28; 9 bases align to TRBD1. This CDR3 has 13 residues. From germline, CDR1 is MDHEN and CDR2 SYDVKM. The junction had 5 bases not matched to a gene; V was cut back by 7 bases and J by 5 bases. CDR3 bases: TGTGCCAGCATAACAGGGGGCGCGACTGAAGCTTTCTTT. Protein product: CASITGGATEAFF.

The J gene is TRBJ2-5, the V gene TRBV28, with TRBD1 matching over 8 bases. The CDR3 extends over 17 amino acids. Germline V gene sequence: CDR1 MDHEN, CDR2 SYDVKM. Trimming at V came to 5 bases and at J to 2 bases, leaving 13 bases not matched to a gene. The CDR3 region is CASSTWLRTGFQETQYF. CDR3 DNA: TGTGCCAGCAGTACCTGGCTCCGGACAGGGTTTCAAGAGACCCAGTACTTC.

This clone came up once. This chain joins TRBV6-1 and TRBJ1-2; 11 nucleotides match TRBD1. This CDR3 comprises 14 residues. Germline values: CDR1 MNHNS, CDR2 SASEGT. V dropped 3 bases and J dropped 8; count of bases not matched to a gene: 5. CDR3 in DNA: TGTGCCAGCAGTGACGGGACAGGGGGACCGGGCTACACCTTC. It translates to CASSDGTGGPGYTF.

V gene TRBV30 combines with J gene TRBJ1-5, with 8 bases lining up with TRBD1. The CDR3 consists of 15 residues. Germline lookup yields CDR1 GTSNPN and CDR2 SVGIG (reference sequence). V lost 0 bases, J lost 2 bases, and 3 bases stayed unmatched. CDR3 residues: CAWSVDRVGNQPQHF. The CDR3, as DNA: TGTGCCTGGAGTGTGGACAGGGTAGGCAATCAGCCCCAGCATTTT.